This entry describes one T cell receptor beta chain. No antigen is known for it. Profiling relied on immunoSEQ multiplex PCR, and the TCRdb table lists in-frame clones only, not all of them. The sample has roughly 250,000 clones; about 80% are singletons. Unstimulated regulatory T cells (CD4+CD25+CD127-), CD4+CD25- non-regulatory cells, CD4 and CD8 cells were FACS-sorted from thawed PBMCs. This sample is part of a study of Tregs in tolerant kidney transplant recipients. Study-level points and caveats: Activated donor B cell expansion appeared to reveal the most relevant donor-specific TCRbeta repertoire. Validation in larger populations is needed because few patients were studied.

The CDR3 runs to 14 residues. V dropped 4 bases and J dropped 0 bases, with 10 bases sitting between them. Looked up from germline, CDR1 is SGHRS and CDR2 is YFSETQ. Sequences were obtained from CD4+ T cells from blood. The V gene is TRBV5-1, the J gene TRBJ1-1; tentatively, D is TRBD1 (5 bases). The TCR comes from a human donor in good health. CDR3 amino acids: CASSQGGLNTEAFF. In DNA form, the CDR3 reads TGCGCCAGCAGCCAGGGCGGGCTGAACACTGAAGCTTTCTTT.